These 10 T cell receptor beta chains were sequenced from one sample in a study of shared T cell receptors in the human thymus. Clones were sequenced by immunoSEQ multiplex PCR, and TCRdb holds only the in-frame ones, with some missing. There are about 380,000 clones in the sample; approximately 95% occur only once, and roughly 0.02% lies in the top ten. Sequencing was performed on thymocytes. These receptors originate from a human donor.

The J gene is TRBJ2-5, the V gene TRBV7-2; a possible D gene is TRBD2 (6 bases). The germline V and J ends were trimmed by 2 bases and 2 bases, with 9 bases remaining between them. CDR3 length: 14 residues. CDR1 SGHTA and CDR2 FQGNSA come from the germline V gene. CDR3 region: CASSLHGGQETQYF. CDR3 coding DNA: TGTGCCAGCAGCTTACACGGGGGTCAAGAGACCCAGTACTTC.

The chain joins TRBV6-5 to TRBJ2-7, with D hard to call. V gave up 10 bases and J gave up 5 bases, with 12 bases separating them. The CDR3 runs to 11 residues. Germline lookup yields CDR1 MNHEY and CDR2 SVGAGI. CDR3 amino acids: CATISADEQYF. DNA of the CDR3: TGTGCCACCATATCGGCGGACGAGCAGTACTTC.

This chain uses TRBV28 with TRBJ2-1; tentatively, D is TRBD2 (6 bases). From germline, CDR1 is MDHEN and CDR2 SYDVKM. The CDR3 totals 15 residues. V lost 4 bases and J 3 bases, leaving 13 bases between the germline ends. The DNA of the CDR3 is TGTGCCAGCAGTTGGGAACCGGACTACTACAATGAGCAGTTCTTC. This translates into CASSWEPDYYNEQFF.

The rearrangement joins TRBV2 to TRBJ2-1, with D uncertain. There are 12 residues in the CDR3. Germline V gene data show CDR1 as SNHLY and CDR2 as FYNNEI. The V and J ends lost 7 bases and 0 bases respectively, with 4 bases between them. CDR3 sequence: CASKGSYNEQFF. The CDR3, as DNA: TGTGCCAGCAAGGGCTCCTACAATGAGCAGTTCTTC.

The chain joins TRBV20-1 to TRBJ1-2; unclear D gene. Between the trimmed V and J ends, which lost 3 bases and 6 bases, there was a span of 2 bases. CDR3 length equals 9 residues. CDR1 DFQATT and CDR2 SNEGSKA come from the germline V gene (reference sequence). The CDR3 DNA reads TGCAGTGCTAGTCATGGCTACACCTTC. Its protein is CSASHGYTF.

Regarding this clone: In the same sample, other DNA sequences code for this CDR3. The chain combines TRBV28 with TRBJ2-1; no reliable D call. V was pared by 6 bases and J by 6 bases, with 3 bases between. This CDR3 region has 10 residues. The germline V gene encodes CDR1 MDHEN and CDR2 SYDVKM. CDR3 region: CASSLNEQFF. CDR3 in DNA: TGTGCCAGCAGCCTCAATGAGCAGTTCTTC.

The chain employs TRBV27 and TRBJ2-5, with TRBD1 identical over 9 bases. CDR3 size: 18 residues. The J segment lost 7 bases and the V segment lost 7 bases, leaving 22 bases of the junction unmatched. In germline, CDR1 is MNHEY, CDR2 SMNVEV (reference sequence). The CDR3 reads CASMIAGTGIGGSGTQYF. CDR3 sequence (DNA): TGTGCCAGCATGATAGCCGGGACAGGGATAGGCGGGTCCGGGACCCAGTACTTC.

The chain carries TRBV7-8 and TRBJ2-7; no definite D call. The germline V gene has CDR1 SGHVS and CDR2 FQNEAQ. V was pared by 1 base and J by 3 bases, with 10 bases between. CDR3 length equals 14 residues. The CDR3 loop reads CASSLEAQNYEQYF. CDR3 nucleotide sequence: TGTGCCAGCAGCTTAGAAGCACAGAACTACGAGCAGTACTTC.

In its sample, this clone was seen a few times. The V gene is TRBV7-6, the J gene TRBJ2-7; unclear D gene. CDR3 length equals 14 residues. Germline CDR1 SGHVS, CDR2 FNYEAQ. The V and J ends lost 5 bases and 0 bases respectively, with 11 bases between them. The CDR3 DNA sequence: TGTGCCAGCAGCCCCTTGGGGTCCTCCTACGAGCAGTACTTC. It specifies CASSPLGSSYEQYF.

V and J are TRBV27 and TRBJ1-5; D is possibly TRBD1 (5 bases). Trimming shortened V by 6 bases and J by 4 bases, and 13 bases separated the two germline ends. CDR3 length: 14 residues. CDR1 and CDR2 (germline): MNHEY, SMNVEV (reference sequence). The CDR3 reads CASSPGLGNQPQHF. For the CDR3, the DNA is TGTGCCAGCAGCCCAGGGTTAGGGAATCAGCCCCAGCATTTT.